Sequencing of this TCR beta chain was carried out in a study of blood T cell repertoires in COVID-19. The protocol was immunoSEQ multiplex PCR, while the TCRdb copy is restricted to in-frame clones and leaves out a portion. The profile shows about 190,000 clones, 89% of them singletons. The sequence came from a man in his forties with acute or convalescent COVID-19. Sequencing input: peripheral blood.

The CDR3 reads CASRDQGTAGEKLFF. The CDR3 DNA follows: TGTGCCAGCAGGGATCAGGGGACAGCAGGTGAAAAACTGTTTTTT. The rearrangement uses TRBV28 and TRBJ1-4, with TRBD1 matching over 7 bases. The V and J ends lost 6 bases and 7 bases, in that order; junction bases with no gene match: 11. The CDR3 extends over 15 amino acids. Germline CDR1 reads MDHEN; CDR2 reads SYDVKM.